This T cell receptor (beta chain) was recorded in a study of beta chain features in type 1 diabetes. This clone showed up just a few times. Its antigen is currently unknown. Researchers reported sorting CD4+ naive, central memory, regulatory and stem cell-like memory cells via CD45RO/CCR7/CD25/CD127/CD95/CD27. The authors obtained over 95% purity in all sorted populations. Notes on the study in general: Across all four CD4+ subsets, people with type 1 diabetes showed modestly shorter TCRB CDR3s. Patients' naive, central memory and Treg TCRB repertoires seemed closer to one another than those of healthy donors.

Expressed TCRB transcripts were sequenced because the entire RNA isolate underwent reverse transcription. Profiled with immunoSEQ multiplex PCR; TCRdb holds only in-frame clones, not every one. Of about 160,000 clones in the sample, 6.5% to 8.5% were seen once. The TCR was taken from a man aged 18 to 29 with type 1 diabetes. Material for sequencing was central memory CD4+ T cells from blood.

DNA for the CDR3: TGTGCCAGCAGCCGTGACATTCTCGAGACCCAGTACTTC. This translates into CASSRDILETQYF. The rearrangement uses TRBV7-7 and TRBJ2-5; D call uncertain. CDR1 and CDR2 (germline): SSHAT, FNYEAQ (reference sequence). The CDR3 extends over 13 amino acids. V was shortened by 5 bases and J by 5 bases, with 12 bases between the two germline ends.